Reported below is one T cell receptor beta chain. The antigen it binds to is not known. No base quality values were provided; no much bigger clone lies one nucleotide off. The sample's time point label, in plain terms: before neoadjuvant nivolumab. None of the patients had received prior systemic or radiation treatment, and all were newly diagnosed with stage II-IVA oral cavity squamous cell carcinoma. The cohort was composed of patients with HPV-negative, locally advanced oral cavity squamous cell carcinoma. Peripheral blood mononuclear cells were analyzed directly and were not maintained or expanded in culture. Samples were obtained from a longitudinal correlative study of a single-arm phase II trial of neoadjuvant nivolumab in oral cavity squamous cell carcinoma. Subject-matched pre- and post-treatment PBMCs and tumors from three responders and three non-responders underwent genomic DNA-based TCRbeta sequencing. Peripheral blood mononuclear cells were collected before nivolumab treatment and were collected again after treatment, at the time of surgery. The Maxwell RSC DNA from Cells kit was used to isolate genomic DNA from PBMCs.

For deep sequencing, PBMC libraries mostly used about 500 ng of input genomic DNA, with six replicates for each sample. The immunoSEQ hsTCRbeta kit was used to prepare TCRbeta libraries, following the manufacturer's instructions. An Illumina NovaSeq 6000 S4 flow cell was used to sequence the final libraries, which had first been combined to 3 nM. The paper's data handling went like this. Raw data preprocessing and quality control were performed with the immunoSEQ Analyzer. The analysis was restricted to productive rearrangements, with each unique CDR3 amino acid sequence defining a clonotype. Using the R package tcR, the researchers computed the Gini-Simpson index as their estimate of repertoire clonality. Gini indices were compared with Student's t test, and associations with tumor size change were assessed by Pearson correlation. TCRdb re-hosts the immuneACCESS table, in-frame sequences only. Its copies lack some clones; in the studies checked, an unresolved V gene accounts for under half of them, and the cause for the rest is not known. V and J calls and clone size are given by that table; D and trimming were obtained from the DNA. The sample table lists roughly 15,000 clones, 60% to 70% of them with a count of one. The biggest ten clones account for 2% to 2.5% of the sample.

Including the terminal cysteine and phenylalanine, the CDR3 comprises 13 residues. Only the CDR3 portion is preserved as DNA: 39 bases, with reading frame beginning at the first base. Per the germline V gene (reference sequence), SGHNT is the CDR1 and YYREEE is the CDR2. V and J are truncated by 0 bases and 8 bases respectively, leaving an intervening sequence of 10 bases. The data originate from a study of neoadjuvant anti-PD-1 for oral cavity cancer (dated by TCRdb to the early 2020s). With regard to the full study: Before undergoing curative-intent surgical resection, most patients got three to four biweekly nivolumab doses at 3 mg/kg. The parent correlative cohort had 12 to 13 patients and a response rate of approximately 33%. A fourth nivolumab dose was given around day 43 to patients without progression, and definitive surgical resection was performed in those patients on days 50-56. Responders were defined as patients with complete response, partial response or stable disease by RECIST 1.1; non-responders were defined as patients with progression. Study-wide conclusions, independent of this receptor: Within PBMCs, T cell clonality (Gini index) was significantly higher in non-responders than responders after neoadjuvant nivolumab. TCR analyses included only three patients per response group, and the authors called for larger cohorts for validation. Higher pretreatment blood Treg/Th17 ratios correlated with higher pretreatment blood TCRbeta clonality and lower post-treatment tumor TCRbeta clonality.

The V and J genes are TRBV5-4 and TRBJ2-3; the D gene is tentatively TRBD1 or TRBD2, each matching 5 bases. Material: PBMCs, obtained before nivolumab (anti-PD-1) treatment. The clonotype originates from a person aged 40-85 years with oral cavity squamous cell carcinoma. The encoded CDR3 is CASSLGGEGTQYF. The nucleotide sequence reads TGTGCCAGCAGCTTGGGAGGGGAAGGTACGCAGTATTTT.